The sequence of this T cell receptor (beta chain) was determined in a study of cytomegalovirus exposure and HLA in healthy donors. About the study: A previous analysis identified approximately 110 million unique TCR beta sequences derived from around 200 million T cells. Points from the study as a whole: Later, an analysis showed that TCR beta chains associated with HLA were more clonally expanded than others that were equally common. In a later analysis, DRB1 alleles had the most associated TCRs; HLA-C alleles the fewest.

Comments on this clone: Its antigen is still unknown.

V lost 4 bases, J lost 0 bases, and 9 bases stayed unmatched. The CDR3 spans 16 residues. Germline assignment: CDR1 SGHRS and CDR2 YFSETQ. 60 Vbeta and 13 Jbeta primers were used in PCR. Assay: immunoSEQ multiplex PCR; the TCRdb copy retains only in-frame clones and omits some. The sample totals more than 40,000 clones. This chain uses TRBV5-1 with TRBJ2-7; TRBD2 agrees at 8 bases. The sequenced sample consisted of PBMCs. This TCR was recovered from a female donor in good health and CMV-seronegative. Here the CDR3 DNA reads TGCGCCAGCAGCCAGAAAGCGGGAGCGAGCTCCTACGAGCAGTACTTC. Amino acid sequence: CASSQKAGASSYEQYF.